The clone carrying this TCR beta chain was detected only a few times. The CDR3 runs to 12 residues. Looked up from germline, CDR1 is SGHNT and CDR2 is YENEEA. Trimming stripped 3 bases from V and 14 bases from J, with 14 bases between. The data are from a study of beta chain features in type 1 diabetes. The isolated RNA, all of it, was reverse transcribed, so expressed TCRB transcripts were what got sequenced. Naive, central memory and regulatory T cell samples averaged around 3.9 million reads. Clones were read by immunoSEQ multiplex PCR, and TCRdb kept only the in-frame ones, dropping some. This table holds hundreds of thousands of clones, roughly 9.6% found once.

This TCR came from a woman aged 18-30 years in good health. The sample comprised naive CD4+ T cells from blood. The chain employs TRBV11-3 and TRBJ2-1, with TRBD2 as a possible D gene (5 bases). CDR3 region: CASSFRARTEFF. CDR3 DNA: TGTGCCAGCAGCTTTAGGGCTAGGACTGAGTTCTTC.